Reported below is one TCR beta chain. Its antigen remains unknown. This record comes from a study of CD8 T cells in Susac syndrome. V lost 1 base and J lost 6, with 12 bases in between. Germline V gene data show CDR1 as LGHNA and CDR2 as YSLEER. The CDR3 is 14 amino acids. Sequencing of TCR beta was carried out in blood CD8+ and CD4+ T cells. cDNA came from about 0.46 to 1 ug RNA primed by random hexamers. The immunoSEQ assay covered 54 Vbeta and 13 Jbeta segments for CDR3. TCRdb independently ran MiXCR on the immunoSEQ multiplex PCR reads; one entry per CDR3 protein. The data contain 150,000 to 200,000 distinct CDR3 sequences, roughly 94% of them seen just once; the ten biggest clones take up almost 0.095%. The study's findings and limits: The study admitted that it had a relatively small number of individuals in its TCR sequencing and HLA analysis.

The TCR sequence derives from a human donor with multiple sclerosis. Specimen: CD4+ T cells from PBMCs. The chain joins TRBV4-3 to TRBJ1-2, with unresolved D. The CDR3 reads CASSQGAYRDGYTF. Here the CDR3 DNA reads TGCGCCAGCAGCCAAGGGGCTTATCGGGATGGCTACACCTTC.